Listed here is a single TCR beta chain. The sample belongs to a study of patients and donors after allogeneic stem cell transplantation. This CDR3 spans 15 amino acids. Germline V gives CDR1 MDHEN, CDR2 SYDVKM. Trimming cost V 10 bases and J 4 bases, with 22 bases left between them. One entry per CDR3 protein results from TCRdb running MiXCR on the RT-PCR reads. The sample lists about a million distinct CDR3 sequences, 15% to 20% occurring once. The clonotype originates from a human donor who was either an allogeneic HSCT recipient or a stem cell or donor lymphocyte infusion donor (not recorded which). It is not recorded whose cells these are; they may come from a transplant donor. V gene TRBV28 combines with J gene TRBJ1-2; tentatively, D is TRBD1 (6 bases). Specimen: blood, either unsorted or a sorted T cell fraction (not recorded which). Here the CDR3 DNA reads TGTGCCACCCGCGGAGTGGGGGCCAAATCCTATGGCTACACCTTC. As protein: CATRGVGAKSYGYTF.